Listed below are T cell receptor beta chains from one sample, sequenced in a study of T cell responses to AZD1222 COVID-19 vaccine. Produced via immunoSEQ multiplex PCR; TCRdb's table is partial and in-frame only. The table lists about 100,000 clones, around 94% of them singletons. The material sequenced was peripheral blood, taken on day 0 of AZD1222 vaccination. These receptors came from an adult in good health. CDR3s include the opening cysteine and the closing phenylalanine or tryptophan. Each record gives: CDR3 protein, CDR3 DNA, clone size, V gene, J gene, D gene. D genes are given only for firm matches. Clone size is not always given. Where it is, it says once, few, many or a class for expanded clones.

CDR3: CASSLGDRGYLDF
DNA: TGTGCCAGCAGTTTAGGGGACAGGGGGTATCTCGACTTT
size: once
V: TRBV28
J: TRBJ1-6
D: TRBD1

CDR3: CATSREGVRYTEAFF
DNA: TGTGCCACCAGCAGAGAGGGGGTTAGGTACACTGAAGCTTTCTTT
size: few
V: TRBV15
J: TRBJ1-1
D: -

CDR3: CASSVQGSSEAFF
DNA: TGTGCCAGTAGTGTGCAGGGGTCATCAGAAGCTTTCTTT
size: -
V: TRBV19
J: TRBJ1-1
D: -

CDR3: CASSFRTSGKSREQFF
DNA: TGTGCCAGCAGTTTCCGGACTAGCGGGAAGAGCAGAGAGCAGTTCTTC
size: -
V: TRBV28
J: TRBJ2-1
D: TRBD2

CDR3: CASSQRTREAGNTIYF
DNA: TGTGCCAGCAGCCAGAGGACGAGGGAGGCTGGAAACACCATATATTTT
size: -
V: TRBV7-9
J: TRBJ1-3
D: -

CDR3: CASSQDWGRVGEEQYF
DNA: TGTGCCAGCAGCCAAGATTGGGGAAGAGTCGGGGAAGAGCAGTACTTC
size: once
V: TRBV14
J: TRBJ2-7
D: -

CDR3: CASSQADRNEKLFF
DNA: TGTGCCAGCAGCCAAGCTGACCGTAATGAAAAACTGTTTTTT
size: -
V: TRBV3-1/TRBV3-2
J: TRBJ1-4
D: -

CDR3: CASSPIHGRGINYGYTF
DNA: TGTGCCAGCAGTCCCATCCACGGCAGGGGCATAAACTATGGCTACACCTTC
size: once
V: TRBV6-6
J: TRBJ1-2
D: -

CDR3: CASSYSRNRGTEAFF
DNA: TGTGCCAGCAGTTACTCAAGGAACAGGGGGACTGAAGCTTTCTTT
size: -
V: TRBV6-5
J: TRBJ1-1
D: TRBD1

CDR3: CASSLEGRTLAGPKNIQYF
DNA: TGCGCCAGCAGCTTGGAGGGGAGGACTCTAGCGGGGCCCAAAAACATTCAGTACTTC
size: -
V: TRBV5-1
J: TRBJ2-4
D: TRBD2

CDR3: CASSLFTGVTEAFF
DNA: TGTGCCAGCAGTTTATTTACAGGGGTAACCGAAGCTTTCTTT
size: -
V: TRBV28
J: TRBJ1-1
D: TRBD1

CDR3: CAWSVGIQPQHF
DNA: TGTGCCTGGAGTGTAGGGATTCAGCCCCAGCATTTT
size: once
V: TRBV30
J: TRBJ1-5
D: -

CDR3: CASSTGQVNDQPQHF
DNA: TGTGCCAGCAGTACGGGACAGGTCAATGATCAGCCCCAGCATTTT
size: -
V: TRBV28
J: TRBJ1-5
D: TRBD1

CDR3: CASSLVGSQQLRNTIYF
DNA: TGTGCCAGCAGCTTGGTCGGGTCGCAGCAACTACGAAACACCATATATTTT
size: -
V: TRBV5-4
J: TRBJ1-3
D: -

CDR3: CASSLDLPASYEQYF
DNA: TGTGCCAGCAGCTTAGACCTTCCCGCATCTTACGAGCAGTACTTC
size: -
V: TRBV11-2
J: TRBJ2-7
D: -

CDR3: CASSLWTHVVEQYF
DNA: TGTGCCAGCAGCTTGTGGACCCACGTAGTCGAGCAGTACTTC
size: -
V: TRBV5-6
J: TRBJ2-7
D: -

CDR3: CASSATVRGTEAFF
DNA: TGTGCCAGCAGCGCGACAGTTAGGGGCACTGAAGCTTTCTTT
size: -
V: TRBV9
J: TRBJ1-1
D: -

CDR3: CASSLNLGGDEQFF
DNA: TGTGCCAGCAGCTTAAACCTCGGGGGCGATGAGCAGTTCTTC
size: -
V: TRBV7-9
J: TRBJ2-1
D: -

CDR3: CASASPFPRDRDSEQYF
DNA: TGTGCTAGTGCCTCCCCCTTTCCGCGGGACAGGGACTCCGAGCAGTACTTC
size: -
V: TRBV12-5
J: TRBJ2-7
D: TRBD1

CDR3: CASSYSGENTEAFF
DNA: TGTGCCAGCAGTTACTCTGGGGAGAACACTGAAGCTTTCTTT
size: -
V: TRBV6-2/TRBV6-3
J: TRBJ1-1
D: -

CDR3: CARRQGMVSTDTQYF
DNA: TGTGCCAGACGACAGGGGATGGTTAGCACAGATACGCAGTATTTT
size: -
V: TRBV2
J: TRBJ2-3
D: TRBD1

CDR3: CASSSNQGAQPQHF
DNA: TGTGCCAGTAGTAGTAATCAGGGGGCTCAGCCCCAGCATTTT
size: -
V: TRBV19
J: TRBJ1-5
D: TRBD1

CDR3: CASLGRGRSGELFF
DNA: TGTGCCAGCCTCGGCAGGGGGCGCTCCGGGGAGCTGTTTTTT
size: -
V: TRBV6-5
J: TRBJ2-2
D: TRBD1

CDR3: CASSLRGNQPQHF
DNA: TGTGCCAGCAGTTTGCGGGGGAATCAGCCCCAGCATTTT
size: -
V: TRBV12-3/TRBV12-4
J: TRBJ1-5
D: -

CDR3: CASSPSGGAEAFF
DNA: TGTGCCAGCTCACCATCCGGGGGGGCTGAAGCTTTCTTT
size: -
V: TRBV18
J: TRBJ1-1
D: -

CDR3: CASRQGGTGELFF
DNA: TGTGCCAGCAGACAGGGGGGCACCGGGGAGCTGTTTTTT
size: once
V: TRBV28
J: TRBJ2-2
D: TRBD1

CDR3: CASSLAGGSLAEAFF
DNA: TGTGCCAGCAGCTTGGCAGGGGGCAGTTTAGCTGAAGCTTTCTTT
size: -
V: TRBV11-3
J: TRBJ1-1
D: TRBD1

CDR3: CASSLTGEHGYTF
DNA: TGTGCCAGCAGCCTTACAGGGGAGCACGGCTACACCTTC
size: -
V: TRBV11-3
J: TRBJ1-2
D: TRBD1

CDR3: CASRVRENGELFF
DNA: TGTGCCAGCAGGGTTCGGGAGAACGGGGAGCTGTTTTTT
size: -
V: TRBV28
J: TRBJ2-2
D: -

CDR3: CASSTDISGANVLTF
DNA: TGTGCCAGCAGCACAGACATCTCTGGGGCCAACGTCCTGACTTTC
size: -
V: TRBV6-5
J: TRBJ2-6
D: -

CDR3: CASSPQIEAFF
DNA: TGTGCCAGCTCACCGCAGATTGAAGCTTTCTTT
size: -
V: TRBV18
J: TRBJ1-1
D: -

CDR3: CASSPLGESRNYGYTF
DNA: TGTGCCAGCAGTCCCCTCGGGGAGAGCCGGAACTATGGCTACACCTTC
size: once
V: TRBV28
J: TRBJ1-2
D: -

CDR3: CASSRTGAQGYTF
DNA: TGTGCCAGCAGTCGGACAGGCGCTCAGGGCTACACCTTC
size: -
V: TRBV6-5
J: TRBJ1-2
D: TRBD1

CDR3: CASSPPVGSYGYTF
DNA: TGCGCCAGCAGTCCCCCCGTAGGGAGTTATGGCTACACCTTC
size: once
V: TRBV5-1
J: TRBJ1-2
D: -

CDR3: CASSQDPQWGADTEAFF
DNA: TGCGCCAGCAGCCAAGACCCCCAGTGGGGGGCAGACACTGAAGCTTTCTTT
size: -
V: TRBV4-1
J: TRBJ1-1
D: -

CDR3: CASTPGTTIVEAFF
DNA: TGTGCCAGCACTCCGGGGACCACAATAGTCGAAGCTTTCTTT
size: -
V: TRBV11-2
J: TRBJ1-1
D: -

CDR3: CASSQDRPTDTQYF
DNA: TGTGCCAGCAGCCAAGACAGGCCCACAGATACGCAGTATTTT
size: -
V: TRBV14
J: TRBJ2-3
D: -

CDR3: CASSPGGQETQYF
DNA: TGTGCCAGTTCACCGGGGGGACAAGAGACCCAGTACTTC
size: once
V: TRBV27
J: TRBJ2-5
D: TRBD2

CDR3: CATTARSSYNSPLHF
DNA: TGTGCCACAACGGCCAGGAGCTCCTATAATTCACCCCTCCACTTT
size: -
V: TRBV5-6
J: TRBJ1-6
D: -

CDR3: CASSPGHKNTEAFF
DNA: TGTGCCAGCTCACCGGGACACAAGAACACTGAAGCTTTCTTT
size: once
V: TRBV18
J: TRBJ1-1
D: -

CDR3: CASSEGQAEAFF
DNA: TGTGCCAGCAGTGAAGGTCAGGCAGAAGCTTTCTTT
size: -
V: TRBV2
J: TRBJ1-1
D: -

CDR3: CASSLDGRDTEAFF
DNA: TGCGCCAGCAGCTTGGACGGCAGGGACACTGAAGCTTTCTTT
size: -
V: TRBV5-1
J: TRBJ1-1
D: -

CDR3: CASSQTVANYGYTF
DNA: TGCGCCAGCAGCCAAACAGTAGCTAACTATGGCTACACCTTC
size: -
V: TRBV4-1
J: TRBJ1-2
D: -

CDR3: CASSEHGNTGELFF
DNA: TGTGCCAGCAGTGAACACGGGAACACCGGGGAGCTGTTTTTT
size: -
V: TRBV6-1
J: TRBJ2-2
D: -

CDR3: CASSRRFRAGKEVNTGELFF
DNA: TGCGCCAGCAGCCGCAGGTTCAGAGCGGGAAAGGAGGTAAACACCGGGGAGCTGTTTTTT
size: -
V: TRBV4-1
J: TRBJ2-2
D: TRBD2

CDR3: CASSLAGTGNSPLHF
DNA: TGCGCCAGCAGCTTGGCCGGGACAGGGAATTCACCCCTCCACTTT
size: once
V: TRBV5-1
J: TRBJ1-6
D: TRBD1

CDR3: CASSLGQGLTKETQYF
DNA: TGCGCCAGCAGCTTAGGACAGGGACTGACTAAAGAGACCCAGTACTTC
size: -
V: TRBV5-1
J: TRBJ2-5
D: TRBD1

CDR3: CASSDSGGNQPQHF
DNA: TGTGCCAGCAGTGATTCCGGGGGCAATCAGCCCCAGCATTTT
size: -
V: TRBV2
J: TRBJ1-5
D: -

CDR3: CASSYSSGGSYEQYF
DNA: TGTGCCAGCAGTTACTCATCCGGGGGCTCCTACGAGCAGTACTTC
size: -
V: TRBV6-5
J: TRBJ2-7
D: -

CDR3: CASSQIWTGINSPLHF
DNA: TGCGCCAGCAGCCAAATTTGGACAGGTATTAATTCACCCCTCCACTTT
size: -
V: TRBV4-1
J: TRBJ1-6
D: TRBD1

CDR3: CASTSGDFYGYTF
DNA: TGTGCCAGTACCTCGGGCGACTTCTATGGCTACACCTTC
size: -
V: TRBV19
J: TRBJ1-2
D: -